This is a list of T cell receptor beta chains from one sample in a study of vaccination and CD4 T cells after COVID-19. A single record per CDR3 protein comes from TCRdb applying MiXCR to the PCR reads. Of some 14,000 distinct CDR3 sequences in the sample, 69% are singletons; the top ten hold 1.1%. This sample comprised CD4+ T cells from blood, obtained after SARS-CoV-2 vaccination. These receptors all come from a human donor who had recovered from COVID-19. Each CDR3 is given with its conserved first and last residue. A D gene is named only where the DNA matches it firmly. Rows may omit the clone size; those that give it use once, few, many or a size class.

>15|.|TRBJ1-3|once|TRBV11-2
CASSLQGTSGNTIYF
TGTGCCAGCAGCTTACAGGGGACCTCTGGAAACACCATATATTTT
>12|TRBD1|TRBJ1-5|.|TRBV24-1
CATGQGNQPQHF
TGTGCCACCGGACAGGGCAATCAGCCCCAGCATTTT
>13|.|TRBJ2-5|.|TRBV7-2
CASSLGQEETQYF
TGTGCCAGCAGCTTAGGGCAGGAAGAGACCCAGTACTTC
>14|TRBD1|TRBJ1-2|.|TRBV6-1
CASSARTGWHGYTF
TGTGCCAGCAGTGCCCGGACAGGGTGGCATGGCTACACCTTC
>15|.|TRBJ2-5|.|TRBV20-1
CSARAVTGEQETQYF
TGCAGTGCTAGGGCCGTCACAGGAGAGCAAGAGACCCAGTACTTC
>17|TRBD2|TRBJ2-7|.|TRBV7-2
CASSVGTSGIISYEQYF
TGTGCCAGCAGCGTCGGGACTAGCGGGATTATCTCCTACGAGCAGTACTTC
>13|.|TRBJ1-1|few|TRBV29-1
CSPRPRLNTEAFF
TGCAGCCCACGTCCCAGGCTGAACACTGAAGCTTTCTTT
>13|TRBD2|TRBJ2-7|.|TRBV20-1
CSAHSGSSYEQYF
TGCAGTGCTCATAGCGGGAGCTCCTACGAGCAGTACTTC
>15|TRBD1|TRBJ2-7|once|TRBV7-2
CASSTRTGGEYEQYF
TGTGCCAGCAGCACCCGGACAGGGGGCGAGTACGAGCAGTACTTC
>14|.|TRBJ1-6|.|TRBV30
CAWNEGTRNSPLHF
TGTGCCTGGAATGAGGGGACCCGTAATTCACCCCTCCACTTT
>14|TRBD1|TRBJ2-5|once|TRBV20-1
CSARGTGGGWSQYF
TGCAGTGCTAGAGGGACAGGGGGCGGGTGGTCCCAGTACTTC
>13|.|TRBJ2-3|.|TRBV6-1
CASTLPSQDTQYF
TGTGCCAGCACCCTCCCGTCACAGGATACGCAGTATTTT
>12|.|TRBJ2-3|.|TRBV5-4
CASSPDTDMQYF
TGTGCCAGCAGCCCAGACACAGATATGCAGTATTTT
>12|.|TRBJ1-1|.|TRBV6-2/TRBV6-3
CASRWSDTEAFF
TGTGCCAGCAGATGGAGTGACACTGAAGCTTTCTTT
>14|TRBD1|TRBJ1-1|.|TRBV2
CASRHDREVREAFF
TGTGCCAGCAGACACGACAGGGAGGTCCGTGAAGCTTTCTTT